This T cell receptor (beta chain) was identified in a study of cytomegalovirus exposure and HLA in healthy donors. Study results and caveats: Accounts indicate the classifier identified cytomegalovirus status with strong specificity and sensitivity. The authors later found most CMV-associated TCR beta chains appeared HLA-restricted. CMV serostatus was the sole immune exposure information available.

60 Vbeta and 13 Jbeta primers were used in PCR. Per the study methods: A later analysis counted around 74 million unique TCR beta chains, around 12 million shared. The table came from immunoSEQ multiplex PCR; TCRdb's copy has only in-frame clones and leaves some out. D and trimming were read from the DNA, whereas the V and J calls and clone size are those reported in that table. The sample has hundreds of thousands of clones, around 80% seen once; the top ten hold 2.7%. This clone has just a few counts. The antigen remains unidentified. CDR3 size: 14 residues. Per the germline V gene, CDR1 is SGHRS and CDR2 is YFSETQ. Trimming cost V 4 bases and J 5 bases; bases outside gene matches: 8.

The TCR was taken from a woman aged 55-75 years in good health and CMV-seropositive. The chain combines TRBV5-1 with TRBJ1-1; 7 bases match TRBD1. The sequenced sample was PBMCs. CDR3 in DNA: TGCGCCAGCAGCCGGGACAGCCTTTTTACTGAAGCTTTCTTT. Translated, it gives CASSRDSLFTEAFF.